This T cell receptor beta chain was observed in a study of tumor and adjacent non-tumor tissue in lung cancer. The wider study: Some 4.2 million productive TCRbeta reads were obtained per sample on average. Study results and caveats: Tumor TCR diversity, when higher, was linked to shorter survival. In normal lung, the top 100 clones were significantly more dominant than in tumor.

TCRbeta libraries were built with three rounds of nested PCR, modified from ARM-PCR. TCRdb re-called the multiplex PCR reads through MiXCR, storing one row per CDR3 protein. The sample includes approximately 82,000 distinct CDR3 sequences, 76% of them seen just once. On this clonotype itself: Its specificity is unknown.

The template was RNA from unsorted bulk tissue. Distant lung tissue was collected more than 3 cm away from the tumor edge. CDR3 size: 11 residues. V was shortened by 3 bases and J by 3 bases, with 5 bases between the two germline ends. The germline V gene has CDR1 DFQATT and CDR2 SNEGSKA (reference sequence). The specimen was distant non-tumor lung tissue. This chain joins TRBV20-1 and TRBJ1-1; D gene unclear. The sequence was obtained from a man in his 70s with non-small cell lung cancer. In nucleotides, the CDR3 is TGCAGTGCTAGGGGTTACACTGAAGCTTTCTTT. It yields the protein CSARGYTEAFF.